This T cell receptor beta chain was profiled in a study of high-grade serous ovarian cancer treatment subgroups. Study-wide background: On average, just over 14,000 reads and about 7,400 unique TCR beta rearrangements were obtained per sample. Study conclusions and caveats: Different patients shared almost no repertoire; same-patient tumors shared about 0.11 to 0.85.

This CDR3 comprises 15 residues. From germline, CDR1 is SGHAT and CDR2 FQNNGV. Trimming took 1 base from V and 6 from J; bases not matched to a gene: 7. Turning to this clone: Its target is not known.

Profiling relied on immunoSEQ multiplex PCR, and the TCRdb table lists in-frame clones only, not all of them. The sample has some 3,900 clones; 60% to 75% are singletons. The tumor samples were collected prior to definitive surgery or chemotherapy. Sequencing was done on a sample of tumor tissue. V is TRBV11-2 and J is TRBJ2-7, with 9 nucleotides matching TRBD1. This receptor was identified in a human donor with high-grade serous ovarian cancer. The CDR3: CASSLVRDRGSEQYF. DNA of the CDR3: TGTGCCAGCAGCTTAGTTCGCGACAGGGGGTCCGAGCAGTACTTC.